Below, 7 T cell receptor beta chains from the same sample are listed, as sequenced in a study of human thymus T cells. From resections taken during corrective heart surgery, the thymus tissue was obtained. Profiled with immunoSEQ multiplex PCR; TCRdb holds only in-frame clones, not every one. The sample holds under 95,000 clones, about 95% seen once. Sequenced material: thymus tissue. The receptors shown here come from a girl under three years old with a congenital heart defect but otherwise immunologically healthy.

The V and J genes are TRBV11-2 and TRBJ1-1; D remains unclear. V gave up 2 bases and J gave up 2 bases, with 24 bases separating them. CDR3 size: 19 residues. Germline loops: CDR1 SGHAT, CDR2 FQNNGV. The chain's CDR3 is CASSLRLWIARRVNTEAFF. DNA for the CDR3: TGTGCCAGCAGCTTAAGGTTGTGGATTGCCCGGCGGGTCAACACTGAAGCTTTCTTT.

The rearrangement links TRBV7-6 to TRBJ2-1, with TRBD2 as a possible D gene (6 bases). This CDR3 spans 14 amino acids. V was clipped by 2 bases and J by 7 bases, with 12 bases between them. The germline CDR1 and CDR2 sequences are SGHVS and FNYEAQ. This CDR3 reads CASSLRRDSNEQFF. CDR3 sequence (DNA): TGTGCCAGCAGCTTACGGCGGGATTCGAATGAGCAGTTCTTC.

The chain employs TRBV25-1 and TRBJ2-7, with TRBD2 as a possible D gene (5 bases). This CDR3 comprises 12 residues. Germline CDR1 is MGHDK and CDR2 is SYGVNS. V lost 4 bases and J lost 5, with 9 bases in between. CDR3 in amino acids: CASSGYGNEQYF. The DNA of the CDR3 is TGTGCCAGCAGTGGCTACGGGAACGAGCAGTACTTC.

The chain is built from TRBV7-8 and TRBJ2-1, with D maybe TRBD1 (6 bases). The germline V and J ends were trimmed by 1 base and 0 bases, with 13 bases remaining between them. Germline lookup yields CDR1 SGHVS and CDR2 FQNEAQ. The CDR3 sequence is 17 residues long. The CDR3 region has the DNA TGTGCCAGCAGCTTAGTCCCAGGGGCGAGCTCCTACAATGAGCAGTTCTTC. As protein: CASSLVPGASSYNEQFF.

This clone was counted between two and nine times. The rearrangement joins TRBV30 to TRBJ1-5; D not resolved. V gave up 3 bases and J gave up 4 bases, with 7 bases separating them. The CDR3 consists of 12 residues. Germline CDR1 reads GTSNPN; CDR2 reads SVGIG (reference sequence). In nucleotides, the CDR3 is TGTGCCTGGAGCAGCGTTAATCAGCCCCAGCATTTT. Amino acids: CAWSSVNQPQHF.

The genes are TRBV7-2 and TRBJ2-1; D not certain. The V gene lost 6 bases and the J gene lost 9 bases, with 9 bases spanning the gap. This CDR3 spans 11 amino acids. Germline V gene data show CDR1 as SGHTA and CDR2 as FQGNSA. CDR3: CASSQRGEQFF. The CDR3 bases are TGTGCCAGCAGTCAACGAGGTGAGCAGTTCTTC. Drawing the rest from reference TRBV7-2 and TRBJ2-1, the complete variable domain is GAGVSQSPSNKVTEKGKDVELRCDPISGHTALYWYRQSLGQGLEFLIYFQGNSAPDKSGLPSDRFSAERTGGSVSTLTIQRTQQEDSAVYLCASSQRGEQFFGPGTRLTVL.

CDR3 loop: CAISESIFWEVYYTF. The CDR3 DNA is TGTGCCATCAGTGAGTCGATTTTCTGGGAAGTATACTACACCTTC. The chain is built from TRBV10-3 and TRBJ1-2; D is ambiguous. Germline-derived CDR1 and CDR2 are ENHRY and SYGVKD. This CDR3 spans 15 amino acids. The ends were cut back, 0 bases at V and 10 bases at J, with 18 bases in the middle.